Described below is a single TCR beta chain sequence and its context. Its antigen remains undetermined. No quality values exist for individual bases; no much larger clone is one base distant. TCRbeta CDR3 regions were amplified from genomic DNA using the immunoSEQ Assay, a bias-controlled multiplex PCR. From the authors' description of their analysis: Within the assay, amplification of reference gene primers was used to estimate how many nucleated cells each sample contained. To quantify the absolute abundance of each unique TCRbeta CDR3 rearrangement, sequence reads were collapsed and filtered. Productive Simpson clonality was computed per sample as the square root of Simpson's diversity index over productive rearrangements. As stored in TCRdb, this immuneACCESS dataset retains in-frame rearrangements with V and J assigned. A fraction of the clones does not appear; measured against another copy, unresolved V genes explain less than half of the discrepancy, and the remainder lacks a known reason. The D gene and trimming were derived from the DNA, and the V and J assignments and clone size from that table. The sample table records about 390,000 clones; around 87% of these occur just once. The top ten clones comprise roughly 10% of the sample.

Participants in the prospective study were aged about 18 to 100 years, lived in over 20 United States geographic areas, and enrolled through a virtual design. To assign participants to cohorts, the prospective study relied on clinical history that participants themselves reported in a screening survey and a study questionnaire. ImmuneRACE Cohort 3 recovered participants were defined by two consecutive negative NP/OP PCR tests, healthcare professional clearance, or symptom resolution. Each participant in the prospective study had whole blood, serum and a nasopharyngeal or oropharyngeal swab collected by mobile phlebotomists. Additional blood draws and questionnaires over a 2-month period could optionally be provided by prospective study participants. Prospective study blood samples were shipped either frozen or at room temperature before DNA extraction. The sample comes from a study of blood T cell repertoires in COVID-19 (TCRdb year 2020). Background for the entire study: The collaborator samples originated in the United States, Italy and Spain and spanned the acute and convalescent phases of COVID-19. The material from the prospective study consisted of cDNA or gDNA derived from T cells, B-cell-depleted T cells, or PBMCs. Deeply sampled blood TCRbeta repertoires from subjects exposed to, actively infected with, or recovered from COVID-19 were included in the dataset. A freely available public database, intended as a resource for researchers studying the immune response to SARS-CoV-2, is where the repertoires were released. Samples were obtained from the ongoing ImmuneRACE study (first 160 participants) and from over 1,000 subjects provided by 6 global collaborators. The sample metadata nearly always contained a de-identified subject ID, COVID-19 status, age in years and sex. Where available, HLA class I and class II types were obtained from metadata supplied by the sample provider rather than from assay-based typing.

CDR3 length: 14 amino acids, cysteine to phenylalanine. Only the CDR3 DNA is retained, 42 bases long and in frame from the first base. From a lookup of the germline V gene (reference sequence), CDR1 and CDR2 are MNHEY and SMNVEV. V lost 5 bases and J lost 0 bases; the stretch between them is 10 bases long. Findings and caveats that apply to the study as a whole: The amount of clinical and demographic metadata varied by source and participant and was provided uncurated.

The sequence joins TRBV27 to TRBJ1-2; TRBD1 is perhaps the D gene, given 5 matching bases. This receptor was obtained from a woman in her forties or fifties who had recovered from COVID-19. The specimen sequenced was PBMCs or T cells enriched from blood (not recorded which). The CDR3 reads CASSQDKTNYGYTF. The bases are TGTGCCAGCAGTCAGGACAAAACTAACTATGGCTACACCTTC.